This record looks at one T cell receptor (beta chain) sequence and its context. Its antigen is as yet unknown. The method was immunoSEQ multiplex PCR; TCRdb's version includes in-frame clones alone and lacks a portion of them. The sample includes about 55,000 clones, roughly 90% seen only once; the top ten take roughly 1.5%. This record belongs to a study of CD4 T cells in relation to SARS-CoV-2 and coronaviruses. Study context: The HLA restriction of the shared crossreactive spike epitopes was mapped. Broader study findings: The cross-reactivity analysis covered only spike protein, not other viral proteins. The assay detects memory recall responses, not culture-primed primary responses.

Before the COVID-19 pandemic, during about 2011-2019, CD4+ T cells were taken from unexposed donors. V shed 2 bases and J shed 5 bases, with 8 bases lying between them. The CDR3 runs 13 residues. The sample consisted of memory CD4+ T cells from PBMCs. V usage is TRBV12-3 or TRBV12-4 and J usage is TRBJ2-3; the D is unclear. This TCR came from a human donor in good health. CDR3 nucleotide sequence: TGTGCCAGCAGTTTACTATTGCAAGATACGCAGTATTTT. Its translation: CASSLLLQDTQYF.